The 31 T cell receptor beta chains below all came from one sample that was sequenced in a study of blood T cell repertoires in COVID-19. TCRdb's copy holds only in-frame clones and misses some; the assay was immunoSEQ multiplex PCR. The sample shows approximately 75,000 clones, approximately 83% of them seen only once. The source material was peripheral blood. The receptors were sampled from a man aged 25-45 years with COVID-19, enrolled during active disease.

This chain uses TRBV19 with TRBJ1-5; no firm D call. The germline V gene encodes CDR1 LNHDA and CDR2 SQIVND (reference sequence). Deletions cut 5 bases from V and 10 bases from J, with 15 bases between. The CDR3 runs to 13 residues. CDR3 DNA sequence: TGTGCCAGTAGTGGTCAGGCGCCGGAACCCCAGCATTTT. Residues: CASSGQAPEPQHF.

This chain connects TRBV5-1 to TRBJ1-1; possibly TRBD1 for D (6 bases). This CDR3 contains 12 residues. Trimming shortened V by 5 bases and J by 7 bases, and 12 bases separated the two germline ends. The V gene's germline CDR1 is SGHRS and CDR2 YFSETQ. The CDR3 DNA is TGCGCCAGCAGAGCAGGGGACGGTGAAGCTTTCTTT. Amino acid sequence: CASRAGDGEAFF. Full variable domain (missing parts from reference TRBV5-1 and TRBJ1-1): KAGVTQTPRYLIKTRGQQVTLSCSPISGHRSVSWYQQTPGQGLQFLFEYFSETQRNKGNFPGRFSGRQFSNSRSEMNVSTLELGDSALYLCASRAGDGEAFFGQGTRLTVV.

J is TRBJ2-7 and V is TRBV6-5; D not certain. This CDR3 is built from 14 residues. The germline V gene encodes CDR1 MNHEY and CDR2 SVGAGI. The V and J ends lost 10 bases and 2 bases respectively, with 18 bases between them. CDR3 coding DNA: TGTGCCACCTCACTAATGGAGTTGACCTACGAGCAGTACTTC. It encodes CATSLMELTYEQYF.

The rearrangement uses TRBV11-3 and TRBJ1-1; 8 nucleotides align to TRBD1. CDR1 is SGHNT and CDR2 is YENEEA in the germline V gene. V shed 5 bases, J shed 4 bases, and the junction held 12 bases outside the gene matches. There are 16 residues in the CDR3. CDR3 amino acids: CASSRGQGRGGTEAFF. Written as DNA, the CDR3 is TGTGCCAGCAGCCGCGGACAGGGAAGGGGGGGCACTGAAGCTTTCTTT.

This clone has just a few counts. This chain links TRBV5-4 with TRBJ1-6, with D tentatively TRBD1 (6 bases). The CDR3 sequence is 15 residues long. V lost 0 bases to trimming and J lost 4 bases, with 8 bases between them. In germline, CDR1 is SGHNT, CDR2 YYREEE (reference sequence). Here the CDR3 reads CASSLAGQYNSPLHF. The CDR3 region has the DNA TGTGCCAGCAGCTTGGCCGGACAGTATAATTCACCCCTCCACTTT.

The CDR3 DNA reads as TGTGCCATCAGTGAGTCGGACTTCTCCTACGAGCAGTACTTC. This sequence encodes CAISESDFSYEQYF. J is TRBJ2-7 and V is TRBV10-3; a weak D match, TRBD2 (5 bases). Between the trimmed V and J ends, which lost 0 bases and 0 bases, there was a span of 6 bases. The CDR3 length is 14 residues. Germline assignment: CDR1 ENHRY and CDR2 SYGVKD.

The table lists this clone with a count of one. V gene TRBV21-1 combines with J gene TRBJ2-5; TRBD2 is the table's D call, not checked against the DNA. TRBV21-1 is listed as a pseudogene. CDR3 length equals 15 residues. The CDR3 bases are TGTGCCACTCATAGCGGGAGGGCCCTGGAAGAGACCCAGTACTTC. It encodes CATHSGRALEETQYF.

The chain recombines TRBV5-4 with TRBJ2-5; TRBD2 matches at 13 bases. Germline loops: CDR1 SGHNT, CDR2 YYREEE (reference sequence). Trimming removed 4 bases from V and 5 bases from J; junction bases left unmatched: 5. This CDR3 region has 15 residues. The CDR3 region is CASSTRLAGGETQYF. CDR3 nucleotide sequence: TGTGCCAGCAGCACCCGACTAGCGGGAGGTGAGACCCAGTACTTC.

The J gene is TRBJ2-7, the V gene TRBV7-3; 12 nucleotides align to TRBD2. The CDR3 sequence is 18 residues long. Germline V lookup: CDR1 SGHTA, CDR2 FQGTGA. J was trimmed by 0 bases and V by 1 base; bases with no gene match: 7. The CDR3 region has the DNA TGTGCCAGCAGCTTAAATCCCCCGACTAGCGGGAGCTCCTACGAGCAGTACTTC. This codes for CASSLNPPTSGSSYEQYF.

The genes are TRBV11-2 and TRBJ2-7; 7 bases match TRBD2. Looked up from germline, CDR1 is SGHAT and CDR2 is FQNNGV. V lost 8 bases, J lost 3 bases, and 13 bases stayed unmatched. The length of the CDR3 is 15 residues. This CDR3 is CASELSAGAVYEQYF. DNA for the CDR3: TGTGCCAGCGAGCTCTCGGCGGGAGCAGTCTACGAGCAGTACTTC.

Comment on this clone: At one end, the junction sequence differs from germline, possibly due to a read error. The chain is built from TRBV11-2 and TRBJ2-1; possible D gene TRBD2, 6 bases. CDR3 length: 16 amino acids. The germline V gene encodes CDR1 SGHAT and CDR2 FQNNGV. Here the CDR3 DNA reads TGTGCCAGCAGCTTAGAGGGGGGAGGCCTCTACGATGAGCAGTTCTTC. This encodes CASSLEGGGLYDEQFF.

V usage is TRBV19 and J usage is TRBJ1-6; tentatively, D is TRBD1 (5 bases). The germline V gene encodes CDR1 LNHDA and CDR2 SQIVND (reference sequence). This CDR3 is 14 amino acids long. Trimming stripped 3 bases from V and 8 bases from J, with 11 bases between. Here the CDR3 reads CASSIGQGYSPLHF. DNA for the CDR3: TGTGCCAGTAGTATCGGGCAGGGTTATTCACCCCTCCACTTT.

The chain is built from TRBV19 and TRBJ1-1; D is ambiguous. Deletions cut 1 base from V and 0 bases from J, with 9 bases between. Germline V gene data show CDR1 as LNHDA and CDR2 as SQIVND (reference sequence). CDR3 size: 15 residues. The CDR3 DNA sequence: TGTGCCAGTAGTATAGGTCACAGCCTGAACACTGAAGCTTTCTTT. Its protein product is CASSIGHSLNTEAFF.

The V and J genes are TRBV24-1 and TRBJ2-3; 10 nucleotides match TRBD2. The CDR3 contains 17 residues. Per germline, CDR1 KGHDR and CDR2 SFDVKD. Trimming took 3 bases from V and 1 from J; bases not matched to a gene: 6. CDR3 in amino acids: CATSDAAGTSGTDTQYF. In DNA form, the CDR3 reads TGTGCCACCAGTGATGCTGCCGGGACTAGCGGCACAGATACGCAGTATTTT.

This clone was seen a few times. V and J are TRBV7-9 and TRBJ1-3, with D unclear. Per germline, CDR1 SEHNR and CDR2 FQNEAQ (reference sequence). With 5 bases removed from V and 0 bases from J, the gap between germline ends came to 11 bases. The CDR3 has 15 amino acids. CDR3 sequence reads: CASSHSLPSGNTIYF. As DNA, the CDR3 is TGTGCCAGCAGCCACAGCCTCCCCTCTGGAAACACCATATATTTT. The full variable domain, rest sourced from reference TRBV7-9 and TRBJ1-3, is DTGVSQNPRHKITKRGQNVTFRCDPISEHNRLYWYRQTLGQGPEFLTYFQNEAQLEKSRLLSDRFSAERPKGSFSTLEIQRTEQGDSAMYLCASSHSLPSGNTIYFGEGSWLTVV.

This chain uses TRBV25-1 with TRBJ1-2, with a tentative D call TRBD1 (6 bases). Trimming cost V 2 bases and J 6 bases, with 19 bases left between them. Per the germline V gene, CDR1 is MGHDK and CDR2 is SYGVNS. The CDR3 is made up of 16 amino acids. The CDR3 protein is CASSERGGQPPDGYTF. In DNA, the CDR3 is TGTGCCAGCAGTGAAAGAGGGGGACAACCACCCGATGGCTACACCTTC.

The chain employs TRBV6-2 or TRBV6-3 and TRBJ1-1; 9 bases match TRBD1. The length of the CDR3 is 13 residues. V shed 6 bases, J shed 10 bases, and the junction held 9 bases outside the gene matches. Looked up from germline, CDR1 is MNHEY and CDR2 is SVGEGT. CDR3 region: CASSRTGGLGAFF. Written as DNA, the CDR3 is TGTGCCAGCAGCCGTACAGGGGGCTTAGGAGCTTTCTTT.

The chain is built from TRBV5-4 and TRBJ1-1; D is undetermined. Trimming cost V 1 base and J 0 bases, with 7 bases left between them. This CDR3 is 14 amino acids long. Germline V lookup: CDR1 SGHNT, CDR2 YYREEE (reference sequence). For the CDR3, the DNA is TGTGCCAGCAGCTTGAACAGATTGAACACTGAAGCTTTCTTT. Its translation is CASSLNRLNTEAFF.

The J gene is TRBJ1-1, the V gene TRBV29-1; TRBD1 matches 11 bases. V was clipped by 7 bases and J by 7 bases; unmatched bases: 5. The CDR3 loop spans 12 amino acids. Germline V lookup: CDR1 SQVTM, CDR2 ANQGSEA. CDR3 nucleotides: TGCAGCGCTGGACAGGGGGCTGGTGAAGCTTTCTTT. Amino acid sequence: CSAGQGAGEAFF.

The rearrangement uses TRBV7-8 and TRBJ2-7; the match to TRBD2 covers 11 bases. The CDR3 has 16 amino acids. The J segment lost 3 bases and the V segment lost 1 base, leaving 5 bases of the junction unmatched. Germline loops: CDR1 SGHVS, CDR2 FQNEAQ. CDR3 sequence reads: CASSLEGLAARYEQYF. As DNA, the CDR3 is TGTGCCAGCAGCTTAGAGGGACTAGCGGCGCGCTACGAGCAGTACTTC.

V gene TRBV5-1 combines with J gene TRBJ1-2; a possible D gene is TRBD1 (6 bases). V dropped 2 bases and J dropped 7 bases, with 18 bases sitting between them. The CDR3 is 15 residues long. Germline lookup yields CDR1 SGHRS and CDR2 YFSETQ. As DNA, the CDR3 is TGCGCCAGCAGCTTCACAGGGCCACAGAGTGGTGGCTACACCTTC. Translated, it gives CASSFTGPQSGGYTF.

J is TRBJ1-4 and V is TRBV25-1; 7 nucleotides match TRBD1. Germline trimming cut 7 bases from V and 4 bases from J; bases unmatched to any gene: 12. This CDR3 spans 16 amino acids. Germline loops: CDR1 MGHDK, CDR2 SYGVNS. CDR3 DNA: TGTGCCAGCACCCAAATAAGGGACAGATTTAATGAAAAACTGTTTTTT. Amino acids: CASTQIRDRFNEKLFF.

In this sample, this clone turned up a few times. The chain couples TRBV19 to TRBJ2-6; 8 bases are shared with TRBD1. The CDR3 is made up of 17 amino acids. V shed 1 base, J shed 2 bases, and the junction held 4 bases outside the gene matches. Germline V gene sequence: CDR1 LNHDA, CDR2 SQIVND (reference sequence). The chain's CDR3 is CASSIGQGAAGANVLTF. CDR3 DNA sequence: TGTGCCAGTAGTATAGGGCAGGGGGCTGCTGGGGCCAACGTCCTGACTTTC.

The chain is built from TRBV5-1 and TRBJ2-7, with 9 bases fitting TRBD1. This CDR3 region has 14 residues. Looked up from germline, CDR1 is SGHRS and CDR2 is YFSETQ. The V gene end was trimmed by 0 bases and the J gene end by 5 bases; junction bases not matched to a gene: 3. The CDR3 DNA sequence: TGCGCCAGCAGCTTGGACAGGGGGCTAGACGAGCAGTACTTC. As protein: CASSLDRGLDEQYF. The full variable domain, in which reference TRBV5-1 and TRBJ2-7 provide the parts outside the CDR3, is KAGVTQTPRYLIKTRGQQVTLSCSPISGHRSVSWYQQTPGQGLQFLFEYFSETQRNKGNFPGRFSGRQFSNSRSEMNVSTLELGDSALYLCASSLDRGLDEQYFGPGTRLTVT.

The CDR3 sequence is CASSLALTDTQYF. DNA for the CDR3: TGTGCCAGCAGCTTAGCCCTCACAGATACGCAGTATTTT. The genes are TRBV7-2 and TRBJ2-3; D is ambiguous. Trimming removed 0 bases at V and 2 bases at J, with 3 bases between. Germline CDR1 reads SGHTA; CDR2 reads FQGNSA. This CDR3 contains 13 residues.

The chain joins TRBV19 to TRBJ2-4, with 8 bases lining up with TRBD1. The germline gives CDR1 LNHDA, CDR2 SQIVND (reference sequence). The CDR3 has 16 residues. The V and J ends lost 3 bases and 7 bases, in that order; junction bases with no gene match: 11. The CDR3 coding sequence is TGTGCCAGTAGTATTCGAAGACAGGGGCGCCGTAACATTCAGTACTTC. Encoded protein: CASSIRRQGRRNIQYF.

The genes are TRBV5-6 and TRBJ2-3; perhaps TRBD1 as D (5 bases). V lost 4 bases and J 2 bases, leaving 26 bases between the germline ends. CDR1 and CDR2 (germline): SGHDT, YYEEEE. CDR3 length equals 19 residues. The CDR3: CASSSALGAEPFTTDTQYF. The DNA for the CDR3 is TGTGCCAGCAGCAGCGCTTTAGGGGCCGAACCCTTTACCACAGATACGCAGTATTTT.

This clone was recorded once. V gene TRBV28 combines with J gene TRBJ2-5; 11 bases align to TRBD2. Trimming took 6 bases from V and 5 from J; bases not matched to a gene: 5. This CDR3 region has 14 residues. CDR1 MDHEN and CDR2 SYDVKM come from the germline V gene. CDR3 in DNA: TGTGCCAGCAGCATAGCGGGAGGGTGGGAGACCCAGTACTTC. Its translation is CASSIAGGWETQYF. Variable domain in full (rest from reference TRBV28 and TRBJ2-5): DVKVTQSSRYLVKRTGEKVFLECVQDMDHENMFWYRQDPGLGLRLIYFSYDVKMKEKGDIPEGYSVSREKKERFSLILESASTNQTSMYLCASSIAGGWETQYFGPGTRLLVL.

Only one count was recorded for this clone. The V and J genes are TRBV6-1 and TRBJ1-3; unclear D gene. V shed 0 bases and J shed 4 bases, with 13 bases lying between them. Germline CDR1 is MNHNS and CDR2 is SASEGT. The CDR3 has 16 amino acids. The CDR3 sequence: CASSEAFGGSGNTIYF. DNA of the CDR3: TGTGCCAGCAGTGAAGCTTTCGGAGGGAGCGGAAACACCATATATTTT.

In nucleotides, the CDR3 is TGTGCCAGCAGCCCGACAGGGTACGTTGACAATGAGCAGTTCTTC. Its translation is CASSPTGYVDNEQFF. The V and J genes are TRBV7-9 and TRBJ2-1; 7 bases are a match to TRBD1. The CDR3 is made up of 15 amino acids. The junction had 9 bases not matched to a gene; V was cut back by 5 bases and J by 5 bases. CDR1 is SEHNR, CDR2 FQNEAQ, per germline (reference sequence). The variable domain in full, completed from reference TRBV7-9 and TRBJ2-1, reads DTGVSQNPRHKITKRGQNVTFRCDPISEHNRLYWYRQTLGQGPEFLTYFQNEAQLEKSRLLSDRFSAERPKGSFSTLEIQRTEQGDSAMYLCASSPTGYVDNEQFFGPGTRLTVL.

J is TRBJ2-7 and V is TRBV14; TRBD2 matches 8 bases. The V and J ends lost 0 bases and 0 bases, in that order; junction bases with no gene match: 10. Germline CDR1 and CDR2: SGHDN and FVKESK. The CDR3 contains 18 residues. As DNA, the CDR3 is TGTGCCAGCAGCCAAGATGGGGGCGGGAGGACCAGCTCCTACGAGCAGTACTTC. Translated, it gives CASSQDGGGRTSSYEQYF. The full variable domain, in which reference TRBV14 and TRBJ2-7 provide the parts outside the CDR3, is EAGVTQFPSHSVIEKGQTVTLRCDPISGHDNLYWYRRVMGKEIKFLLHFVKESKQDESGMPNNRFLAERTGGTYSTLKVQPAELEDSGVYFCASSQDGGGRTSSYEQYFGPGTRLTVT.